This section outlines one TCR beta chain sequence together with its context. Its antigen is as yet unknown. The ends were cut back, 2 bases at V and 4 bases at J, with 14 bases in the middle. In germline, CDR1 is SGHTA, CDR2 FQGNSA. There are 15 residues in the CDR3. The sample originates from a study of graft-versus-host responses after intestinal transplantation. Study background: For 2 to 4 years after anti-thymocyte globulin induction, all recipients took tacrolimus and steroids.

Study observations and caveats: Peak circulating GvH clone levels were associated with early post-transplant HvG declines. Recipient bone marrow held GvH clones, some seen earlier in ileum or blood.

Profiled with immunoSEQ multiplex PCR; TCRdb holds only in-frame clones, not every one. The sample records approximately 78,000 clones, around 86% being singletons. This receptor was obtained from a human donor who was the organ donor for an intestinal transplant. The sample here was unstimulated CD8+ T cells sorted from spleen or lymph node cells, taken before transplant. The chain joins TRBV7-2 to TRBJ2-5; D is possibly TRBD1 or TRBD2 (6 bases each). CDR3 nucleotides: TGTGCCAGCAGCTTAATCGGGGGCCGGTTAGAGACCCAGTACTTC. Translating it yields CASSLIGGRLETQYF.